The 19 T cell receptor beta chains given below trace back to one sample, sequenced in a study of CD8+CD57+ T cells in acquired aplastic anemia. The template used for profiling TCR beta VDJ and CDR3 was genomic DNA. TCRdb re-analysed the reads in MiXCR, keeping a single row per CDR3 protein. The profile covers fewer than 200,000 distinct CDR3 sequences, with about 60% appearing a single time and 35% to 50% taken by the ten largest. Sequencing was done on a sample of sorted CD4+, CD8+, or CD8+CD57+ T cells (not recorded which) from PBMCs. These receptors were obtained from a human donor in good health.

This clonotype came up many times. DNA for the CDR3: TGTGCCAGCAGCTTTCCAAAGGGGGACTATGGCTACACCTTC. It is translated as CASSFPKGDYGYTF. The chain links TRBV11-1 to TRBJ1-2, with a weak D call TRBD1 (6 bases). The CDR3 extends over 14 amino acids. Germline assignment: CDR1 SGHAT and CDR2 FQDESV (reference sequence). Trimming removed 3 bases from V and 3 bases from J, with 11 bases in between.

The J gene is TRBJ2-1, the V gene TRBV19; maybe TRBD1 (5 bases). Looked up from germline, CDR1 is LNHDA and CDR2 is SQIVND (reference sequence). The ends were cut back, 6 bases at V and 8 bases at J, with 14 bases in the middle. CDR3 length: 13 residues. CDR3 in DNA: TGTGCCAGTAGGTACCGAGCAGGGTATGAGCAGTTCTTC. The encoded protein is CASRYRAGYEQFF.

A few counts support this clonotype. The V and J genes are TRBV10-3 and TRBJ1-5; D call uncertain. Per germline, CDR1 ENHRY and CDR2 SYGVKD. The CDR3 totals 14 residues. V was trimmed by 0 bases and J by 5 bases, leaving 8 bases between them. The CDR3 sequence: CAISESSRDQPQHF. CDR3 nucleotide sequence: TGTGCCATCAGTGAGTCTAGTCGTGATCAGCCCCAGCATTTT.

V usage is TRBV15 and J usage is TRBJ2-1; D unclear. The V end was cut by 0 bases, the J end by 4 bases, with 10 bases between. The CDR3 sequence is 15 residues long. CDR1 is LNHNV, CDR2 YYDKDF, per germline (reference sequence). Here the CDR3 reads CATSRDKDPYNEQFF. In nucleotides, the CDR3 is TGTGCCACCAGCAGAGATAAGGACCCATACAATGAGCAGTTCTTC.

Details on this clonotype: The junction and the germline gene differ at one end; a read error may be behind it. The chain carries TRBV5-5 and TRBJ1-3; perhaps TRBD1 as D (5 bases). Per germline, CDR1 SGHKS and CDR2 YYEKEE (reference sequence). The CDR3 runs 13 residues. CDR3 sequence (DNA): TGCGCCAGCAGCCAAGATGGGGCAAGCACCATATATTTT. Translated: CASSQDGASTIYF. The whole variable domain, remainder taken from reference TRBV5-5 and TRBJ1-3, is DAGVTQSPTHLIKTRGQQVTLRCSPISGHKSVSWYQQVLGQGPQFIFQYYEKEERGRGNFPDRFSARQFPNYSSELNVNALLLGDSALYLCASSQDGASTIYFGEGSWLTVV.

The genes are TRBV29-1 and TRBJ2-7; 7 bases are shared with TRBD1. V gave up 5 bases and J gave up 3 bases; unmatched junction bases: 10. The CDR3 contains 14 residues. Looked up from germline, CDR1 is SQVTM and CDR2 is ANQGSEA. The CDR3: CSVRKQGSFYEQYF. The DNA for the CDR3 is TGCAGCGTTCGAAAACAGGGGAGTTTCTACGAGCAGTACTTC.

This chain connects TRBV14 to TRBJ2-7; 10 bases agree with TRBD1. V lost 1 base, J lost 2 bases, and 5 bases stayed unmatched. Germline values: CDR1 SGHDN, CDR2 FVKESK. The CDR3 has 16 residues. As DNA, the CDR3 is TGTGCCAGCAGCCAAGGTCTCGGACAGGGGGCCTACGAGCAGTACTTC. Amino acid sequence: CASSQGLGQGAYEQYF.

The chain employs TRBV20-1 and TRBJ1-5, with 8 nucleotides matching TRBD1. V was pared by 1 base and J by 6 bases, with 14 bases of the junction left unmatched. Germline CDR1 is DFQATT and CDR2 is SNEGSKA (reference sequence). The CDR3 length is 17 residues. The CDR3 loop reads CSARANLQGASRQPQHF. CDR3 bases: TGCAGTGCTAGAGCGAACCTGCAGGGGGCGTCACGTCAGCCCCAGCATTTT.

The chain couples TRBV6-1 to TRBJ1-1; 10 bases align to TRBD1. The CDR3 has 15 amino acids. CDR1 is MNHNS and CDR2 is SASEGT in the germline V gene. V trimming: 5 bases; J trimming: 2 bases; junction bases outside the gene matches: 5. This chain's CDR3 is CASSFGTGENTEAFF. The CDR3, as DNA: TGTGCCAGCAGTTTTGGGACAGGGGAAAACACTGAAGCTTTCTTT.

The gene calls are TRBV20-1 and TRBJ1-2; 8 bases align to TRBD1. Germline trimming cut 6 bases from V and 4 bases from J; bases unmatched to any gene: 7. The germline V gene has CDR1 DFQATT and CDR2 SNEGSKA (reference sequence). CDR3 length: 13 residues. The CDR3 nucleotides read TGCAGTGCGTCAACCACAGGGGGCTATGGCTACACCTTC. Its translation is CSASTTGGYGYTF.

Note on this clonotype: Mismatch with germline at one junction end may stem from a read error. The rearrangement links TRBV7-2 to TRBJ2-5; unclear D gene. CDR1 is SGHTA, CDR2 FQGNSA, per germline. The CDR3 is 14 residues long. The CDR3 nucleotides are TGCGCCAGCAGCCAAGAACCGTACCAAGAGACCCAGTACTTC. Protein: CASSQEPYQETQYF. Combining the CDR3 with reference TRBV7-2 and TRBJ2-5 gives the whole variable domain GAGVSQSPSNKVTEKGKDVELRCDPISGHTALYWYRQSLGQGLEFLIYFQGNSAPDKSGLPSDRFSAERTGGSVSTLTIQRTQQEDSAVYLCASSQEPYQETQYFGPGTRLLVL.

The chain links TRBV12-3 or TRBV12-4 to TRBJ2-1; D ambiguous. The CDR3 is 11 amino acids. V lost 3 bases and J lost 8, with 5 bases in between. The CDR3 nucleotides read TGTGCCAGCAGTTTTGGCCATGAGCAGTTCTTC. Amino acids: CASSFGHEQFF.

The chain combines TRBV7-2 with TRBJ2-3; no definite D call. Germline V gene data show CDR1 as SGHTA and CDR2 as FQGNSA. The V end lost 5 bases, the J end lost 2 bases, and 14 bases lay between the germline ends. The CDR3 runs 15 residues. The CDR3 sequence: CASSLVPTITDTQYF. CDR3 sequence (DNA): TGTGCCAGCAGCCTAGTCCCCACTATCACAGATACGCAGTATTTT.

This clonotype was detected many times. The V gene is TRBV20-1, the J gene TRBJ2-1; D is possibly TRBD2 (7 bases). Germline-derived CDR1 and CDR2 are DFQATT and SNEGSKA (reference sequence). Trimming took off 6 bases at V and 5 bases at J, with 20 bases between the two ends. The CDR3 loop spans 15 amino acids. The CDR3 coding sequence is TGCAGTGCACCGAGGGAGGGGGAGGCCCACAATGAGCAGTTCTTC. As protein: CSAPREGEAHNEQFF.

This chain links TRBV7-9 with TRBJ1-2; 11 nucleotides match TRBD1. CDR3 length: 16 amino acids. The ends lost 4 bases at V and 5 bases at J; junction bases unmatched: 9. CDR1 is SEHNR, CDR2 FQNEAQ, per germline (reference sequence). The CDR3 spells CASSSPGGQGAYGYTF. The DNA of the CDR3 is TGTGCCAGCAGCTCCCCCGGCGGACAGGGGGCTTATGGCTACACCTTC.

The gene calls are TRBV2 and TRBJ2-6; D possibly corresponds to TRBD1 (6 bases). Looked up from germline, CDR1 is SNHLY and CDR2 is FYNNEI. CDR3 length equals 15 residues. V was trimmed by 6 bases and J by 3 bases, leaving 12 bases between them. CDR3 coding DNA: TGTGCCAGCAGAGTCAGGGGCGGTGGGGCCAACGTCCTGACTTTC. Translated: CASRVRGGGANVLTF.

V usage is TRBV24-1 and J usage is TRBJ2-2; 8 bases align to TRBD1. Germline CDR1 is KGHDR and CDR2 is SFDVKD. The CDR3 spans 16 residues. V lost 4 bases, J lost 1 base, and 4 bases stayed unmatched. The CDR3 DNA follows: TGTGCCACCAGTGAAGCCGGGACAGGGAACACCGGGGAGCTGTTTTTT. Amino acid sequence: CATSEAGTGNTGELFF.

This clonotype was seen a handful of times. The rearrangement uses TRBV5-1 and TRBJ1-5; TRBD1 is a possible D gene (5 bases). Germline V lookup: CDR1 SGHRS, CDR2 YFSETQ. This CDR3 is 15 amino acids long. Trimming removed 4 bases at V and 5 bases at J, with 16 bases between. The DNA of the CDR3 is TGCGCCAGCAGCCTCGACGGGGGGGACTATCAGCCCCAGCATTTT. It yields the protein CASSLDGGDYQPQHF.

V usage is TRBV19 and J usage is TRBJ2-2, with D maybe TRBD1 (5 bases). CDR1 is LNHDA, CDR2 SQIVND, per germline (reference sequence). Trimming took 8 bases from V and 4 from J, leaving 11 bases between them. The CDR3 contains 13 residues. The CDR3 loop is CASEQGSTGELFF. The CDR3, as DNA: TGTGCCAGTGAGCAGGGCTCCACCGGGGAGCTGTTTTTT.